This T cell receptor (beta chain) was obtained from a study of cytomegalovirus exposure and HLA in healthy donors. The primer mix had 60 Vbeta and 13 Jbeta primers. Using immunoSEQ multiplex PCR, the repertoire was profiled, and TCRdb retains in-frame clones only, with some absent. The sample records approximately 110,000 clones, just under 75% being singletons. V dropped 4 bases and J dropped 5 bases, with 11 bases sitting between them. Germline CDR1 is SNHLY and CDR2 is FYNNEI. The CDR3 covers 13 residues. Details on this clone: The target antigen is unknown.

Study observations and caveats: Later genetic work tied a missense DCLRE1C variant to beta-chain V and J trimming. Sequences of the TCR beta chain were said to predict the HLA-A and HLA-B alleles of most subjects accurately.

Sequencing used PBMCs. The source is a man between 60 and 70 years old in good health and CMV-seropositive. The chain joins TRBV2 to TRBJ2-5; tentative D call: TRBD1 (5 bases). This CDR3 reads CASSVRTRETQYF. DNA of the CDR3: TGTGCCAGCAGTGTCCGGACAAGGGAGACCCAGTACTTC.